This T cell receptor beta chain was captured by sequencing in a study of metastatic and nonmetastatic thyroid tumors. The wider study: Thyroid patients, malignant and benign, had repertoires compared across blood and tumor or nodule tissue.

The V end lost 2 bases, the J end lost 4 bases, and 14 bases lay between the germline ends. Germline CDR1 reads MNHNY; CDR2 reads SVGAGI (reference sequence). The CDR3 contains 16 residues. This clone was counted only a few times. MiXCR re-clonotyped the PCR reads for TCRdb. The repertoire holds approximately 35,000 clones, roughly 36% seen once, with about 20% in the top ten. All patients were untreated before thyroid surgery. The chain carries TRBV6-6 and TRBJ2-2; D is possibly TRBD1 (6 bases). The clonotype originates from a female donor with papillary thyroid cancer or a benign thyroid nodule (not recorded which). Some clones in this sample may be carry-over from other donors' samples. The sample taken for sequencing was tumor tissue. The CDR3 region is CASSYGLYRATGELFF. The CDR3 nucleotides read TGTGCCAGCAGTTACGGTCTTTACAGGGCCACCGGGGAGCTGTTTTTT.